One and the same sample provided the 20 T cell receptor beta chains below, sequenced in a study of T cell repertoires in cytomegalovirus infection. TCRdb analysed the reads with MiXCR anew, one entry per CDR3 protein. This table holds some 400,000 distinct CDR3 sequences, 15% to 20% found once. The sequenced sample was PBMCs. All receptors come from a human donor in good health (CMV status not recorded). Some clones in this sample may be carry-over from other donors' samples.

The chain carries TRBV7-2 and TRBJ2-5; 8 nucleotides line up with TRBD1. The junction had 8 bases not matched to a gene; V was cut back by 4 bases and J by 4 bases. Germline CDR1 and CDR2: SGHTA and FQGNSA. There are 15 residues in the CDR3. The CDR3 protein is CASSSRTGQGETQYF. In DNA, the CDR3 is TGTGCCAGCAGCTCCCGGACAGGGCAGGGAGAGACCCAGTACTTC.

This clonotype appeared many times. The V and J genes are TRBV7-2 and TRBJ2-7, with D perhaps TRBD1 (6 bases). The V end was cut by 5 bases, the J end by 1 base, with 15 bases between. Germline CDR1 reads SGHTA; CDR2 reads FQGNSA. The CDR3 contains 15 residues. DNA for the CDR3: TGTGCCAGCAGCCCAGGACGGACAGTTTCCTACGAGCAGTACTTC. Protein sequence: CASSPGRTVSYEQYF.

This clonotype occurred many times. V and J are TRBV11-2 and TRBJ1-2; weak D call: TRBD1 (6 bases). CDR3 length equals 12 residues. Trimming took off 5 bases at V and 4 bases at J, with 8 bases between the two ends. The V gene's germline CDR1 is SGHAT and CDR2 FQNNGV. CDR3 residues: CASSMDSYGYTF. The CDR3 DNA is TGTGCCAGCAGCATGGACAGCTATGGCTACACCTTC.

The chain is built from TRBV14 and TRBJ2-7; 8 bases fit TRBD2. Germline V CDR1 and CDR2: SGHDN, FVKESK. This CDR3 comprises 15 residues. The V gene end was trimmed by 4 bases and the J gene end by 3 bases; junction bases not matched to a gene: 8. CDR3 bases: TGTGCCAGCAGCCCCTTTAGCGGGAAGAACTACGAGCAGTACTTC. Protein sequence: CASSPFSGKNYEQYF.

In its sample, this clonotype was seen a few times. This rearrangement joins TRBV6-1 to TRBJ1-5; the match to TRBD1 covers 10 bases. Trimming cost V 8 bases and J 4 bases; bases outside gene matches: 5. The CDR3 covers 14 residues. Germline V CDR1 and CDR2: MNHNS, SASEGT. The CDR3 coding sequence is TGTGCCAGCGGAGACAGGGGGCGAAATCAGCCCCAGCATTTT. Residues: CASGDRGRNQPQHF.

The rearrangement links TRBV4-3 to TRBJ2-3; 8 nucleotides align to TRBD2. The CDR3 totals 16 residues. Losses at the gene ends were 0 bases for V and 2 bases for J; bases not matched to a gene: 4. Germline loops: CDR1 LGHNA, CDR2 YSLEER. In nucleotides, the CDR3 is TGCGCCAGCAGCCAAGAAGTAGCGGGGAACACAGATACGCAGTATTTT. This translates into CASSQEVAGNTDTQYF.

This chain connects TRBV11-2 to TRBJ2-3; D might be TRBD2 (5 bases). This CDR3 spans 14 amino acids. The germline V and J ends were trimmed by 3 bases and 14 bases, with 21 bases remaining between them. The germline V gene encodes CDR1 SGHAT and CDR2 FQNNGV. CDR3 loop: CASSLVVAQPDSYF. The CDR3 DNA sequence: TGTGCCAGCAGCTTGGTTGTTGCGCAGCCGGACTCGTATTTT.

This chain joins TRBV5-5 and TRBJ2-5; 10 bases fit TRBD2. V trimming: 1 base; J trimming: 3 bases; junction bases outside the gene matches: 9. Germline V CDR1 and CDR2: SGHKS, YYEKEE (reference sequence). This CDR3 contains 17 residues. CDR3 in DNA: TGTGCCAGCAGCTTGTGGTCAGCGGGAGGGTCGAAAGAGACCCAGTACTTC. Encoded protein: CASSLWSAGGSKETQYF.

The CDR3 nucleotides read TGTGCCAGCAGTGCCGCCGGGACTAGCGGGGATGGGCAGTTCTTC. It yields the protein CASSAAGTSGDGQFF. The chain couples TRBV12-3 or TRBV12-4 to TRBJ2-1; 13 nucleotides line up with TRBD2. The CDR3 is 15 residues long. V shed 5 bases, J shed 12 bases, and the junction held 10 bases outside the gene matches.

The chain couples TRBV5-1 to TRBJ2-1, with 10 bases identical to TRBD2. The CDR3 is 14 amino acids. CDR1 and CDR2 (germline): SGHRS, YFSETQ. Unmatched junction bases numbered 0, after V lost 0 bases and J lost 6 bases. CDR3 in amino acids: CASSLERGGNEQFF. The CDR3, as DNA: TGCGCCAGCAGCTTGGAGCGGGGGGGCAATGAGCAGTTCTTC.

This clonotype turned up a few times. The rearrangement uses TRBV12-3 or TRBV12-4 and TRBJ2-1; 7 nucleotides match TRBD2. This CDR3 spans 12 amino acids. V dropped 5 bases and J dropped 10; count of bases not matched to a gene: 5. CDR3 nucleotides: TGTGCCAGCAGTCGCTGGGAGGGGGAGCAGTTCTTC. Protein sequence: CASSRWEGEQFF.

This clonotype was detected only a few times. The chain employs TRBV5-1 and TRBJ1-3; possibly TRBD1 for D (5 bases). CDR3 length equals 13 residues. Trimming shortened V by 5 bases and J by 2 bases, and 8 bases separated the two germline ends. From germline, CDR1 is SGHRS and CDR2 YFSETQ. In nucleotides, the CDR3 is TGCGCCAGCAGAGGGGATCCTGGAAACACCATATATTTT. Amino acids: CASRGDPGNTIYF.

This clonotype was counted ten times or more. The genes are TRBV7-2 and TRBJ1-1; D not resolved. V was pared by 0 bases and J by 6 bases, with 8 bases between. Per germline, CDR1 SGHTA and CDR2 FQGNSA. The CDR3 extends over 13 amino acids. In DNA form, the CDR3 reads TGTGCCAGCAGCTTAGCGCTATACGCTGAAGCTTTCTTT. This encodes CASSLALYAEAFF.

This clonotype came up many times. The J gene is TRBJ2-3, the V gene TRBV20-1; 16 bases fit TRBD2. The J segment lost 4 bases and the V segment lost 0 bases, leaving 10 bases of the junction unmatched. Germline V CDR1 and CDR2: DFQATT, SNEGSKA (reference sequence). CDR3 length: 19 residues. CDR3 loop: CSAREFGTSGGAEADTQYF. The CDR3 DNA is TGCAGTGCTAGAGAATTCGGGACTAGCGGGGGGGCCGAGGCAGATACGCAGTATTTT.

This clonotype has at least ten counts. The gene calls are TRBV12-3 or TRBV12-4 and TRBJ1-5; TRBD1 matches at 8 bases. The CDR3 spans 17 residues. V dropped 2 bases and J dropped 5; count of bases not matched to a gene: 11. CDR3 residues: CASSLPRRQGTYQPQHF. The CDR3 coding sequence is TGTGCCAGCAGTTTACCCCGCCGACAGGGGACCTATCAGCCCCAGCATTTT.

There are many counts of this clonotype. The V gene is TRBV7-6, the J gene TRBJ2-2, with 11 bases aligning to TRBD2. The CDR3 length is 16 residues. CDR1 is SGHVS, CDR2 FNYEAQ, per germline. V lost 5 bases, J lost 7 bases, and 9 bases stayed unmatched. The CDR3 bases are TGTGCCAGCAGCAGGCCTAGCGGGGGGCCGGGCGGGGAGCTGTTTTTT. This encodes CASSRPSGGPGGELFF.

This clonotype was seen at least ten times. This chain links TRBV7-2 with TRBJ2-5; D not resolved. V was trimmed by 1 base and J by 1 base, leaving 7 bases between them. The CDR3 totals 14 residues. Germline-derived CDR1 and CDR2 are SGHTA and FQGNSA. CDR3 amino acids: CASSLEWGQETQYF. CDR3 nucleotides: TGTGCCAGCAGCTTAGAGTGGGGCCAAGAGACCCAGTACTTC.

This clonotype occurred a few times. The chain uses TRBV12-3 or TRBV12-4 and TRBJ2-1; TRBD2 agrees at 9 bases. The V segment lost 7 bases and the J segment 6 bases; nucleotides outside the gene matches: 10. This CDR3 has 15 residues. This chain's CDR3 is CASNNAAGGFNEQFF. DNA for the CDR3: TGTGCCAGCAACAACGCAGCGGGGGGATTCAATGAGCAGTTCTTC.

This chain joins TRBV12-3 or TRBV12-4 and TRBJ2-7, with 8 nucleotides matching TRBD2. J gave up 3 bases and V 6 bases, and 4 bases lay outside the gene matches. This CDR3 is built from 13 residues. The CDR3 nucleotides are TGTGCCAGCAGAAAAACTAGCGGCTACGAGCAGTACTTC. The encoded protein is CASRKTSGYEQYF.

This chain links TRBV7-2 with TRBJ2-2; 12 bases line up with TRBD1. V was pared by 4 bases and J by 4 bases, with 10 bases of the junction left unmatched. The CDR3 has 18 residues. CDR1 is SGHTA and CDR2 is FQGNSA in the germline V gene. The CDR3 DNA reads TGTGCCAGCAGCTCTCCCCGGGGACAGGGGGCGGTCACCGGGGAGCTGTTTTTT. Amino acids: CASSSPRGQGAVTGELFF.